The rows below give T cell receptor beta chains drawn from one sample of a study of T cells in pancreatic ductal adenocarcinoma. TCRdb's table, derived via immunoSEQ multiplex PCR, lists solely in-frame clones and lacks some. The table lists 100,000 or so clones, 90% to 95% of them singletons. Sample: PBMCs. The receptors derive from a human donor with pancreatic ductal adenocarcinoma. CDR3s include the opening cysteine and the closing phenylalanine or tryptophan. D genes are given only for firm matches. Not every row has a clone size; where given, it reads once, few, many or a size class.

abundance: .; j_gene: TRBJ2-2; v_gene: TRBV7-9; d_gene: .; CDR3nt: TGTGCCAGCACCCAAAGATCGACATTAACCGGGGAGCTGTTTTTT; CDR3aa: CASTQRSTLTGELFF
abundance: once; j_gene: TRBJ2-7; v_gene: TRBV15; d_gene: TRBD2; CDR3nt: TGTGCCACCAGCAGCTGGACTAGTTTCTACGAGCAGTACTTC; CDR3aa: CATSSWTSFYEQYF
abundance: .; j_gene: TRBJ1-5; v_gene: TRBV5-1; d_gene: .; CDR3nt: TGCGCCAGCAGCCCGGGAGGGGAGCAGCCCCAGCATTTT; CDR3aa: CASSPGGEQPQHF
abundance: .; j_gene: TRBJ1-2; v_gene: TRBV27; d_gene: .; CDR3nt: TGTGCCAGCGCCCAGGGCGGGAAATCTGGCTACACCTTC; CDR3aa: CASAQGGKSGYTF
abundance: .; j_gene: TRBJ1-5; v_gene: TRBV7-9; d_gene: .; CDR3nt: TGTGCCAGCAGCTTACAGGGTAGCAATCAGCCCCAGCATTTT; CDR3aa: CASSLQGSNQPQHF
abundance: .; j_gene: TRBJ2-7; v_gene: TRBV4-1; d_gene: .; CDR3nt: TGCGCCAGCAGCCAAGGTACGGGAGTCAACGAGCAGTACTTC; CDR3aa: CASSQGTGVNEQYF
abundance: .; j_gene: TRBJ1-1; v_gene: TRBV14; d_gene: .; CDR3nt: TGTGCCAGCAGCCAAGTAGTGAACACTGAAGCTTTCTTT; CDR3aa: CASSQVVNTEAFF
abundance: once; j_gene: TRBJ1-1; v_gene: TRBV19; d_gene: .; CDR3nt: TGTGCCAGTAGACAGGTCCCAATGAACACTGAAGCTTTCTTT; CDR3aa: CASRQVPMNTEAFF
abundance: .; j_gene: TRBJ2-5; v_gene: TRBV4-2; d_gene: TRBD1; CDR3nt: TGTGCCAGCAGCTCAACAAGGACAGGGAAAGAGACCCAGTACTTC; CDR3aa: CASSSTRTGKETQYF
abundance: .; j_gene: TRBJ1-4; v_gene: TRBV30; d_gene: .; CDR3nt: TGTGCCTGGAGCCCAAGGAGGAATGAAAAACTGTTTTTT; CDR3aa: CAWSPRRNEKLFF
abundance: .; j_gene: TRBJ1-3; v_gene: TRBV6-5; d_gene: .; CDR3nt: TGTGCCACCAGGAGTTCTGGAAACACCATATATTTT; CDR3aa: CATRSSGNTIYF
abundance: .; j_gene: TRBJ2-7; v_gene: TRBV28; d_gene: TRBD2; CDR3nt: TGTGCCAGCAGGCCTCCCGGGACTAGCTACGAGCAGTACTTC; CDR3aa: CASRPPGTSYEQYF
abundance: .; j_gene: TRBJ2-1; v_gene: TRBV7-9; d_gene: .; CDR3nt: TGTGCCAGCAGCTTGTCGGGTGTTGATCGGTTCTTC; CDR3aa: CASSLSGVDRFF
abundance: .; j_gene: TRBJ2-7; v_gene: TRBV27; d_gene: .; CDR3nt: TGTGCCAGCAGTTCCGGAGGAGGTGAAGAGCAGTACTTC; CDR3aa: CASSSGGGEEQYF
abundance: .; j_gene: TRBJ2-2; v_gene: TRBV7-6; d_gene: TRBD1; CDR3nt: TGTGCCAGCAGCTCAAGGGGACAGGCCCTAGACACCGGGGAGCTGTTTTTT; CDR3aa: CASSSRGQALDTGELFF
abundance: .; j_gene: TRBJ2-5; v_gene: TRBV2; d_gene: .; CDR3nt: TGTGCCAGCAGCCCCCCTCCCACTACAACAGGGAGAGTGGGAAAGACCCAGTACTTC; CDR3aa: CASSPPPTTTGRVGKTQYF
abundance: .; j_gene: TRBJ2-3; v_gene: TRBV19; d_gene: TRBD2; CDR3nt: TGTGCCAGTAGTCCGAGAGGACTAGCAAGCGAGGATACGCAGTATTTT; CDR3aa: CASSPRGLASEDTQYF
abundance: .; j_gene: TRBJ2-2; v_gene: TRBV7-9; d_gene: TRBD1; CDR3nt: TGTGCTAGTGGACAGGGGATCACCGGGGAGCTGTTTTTT; CDR3aa: CASGQGITGELFF
abundance: .; j_gene: TRBJ2-7; v_gene: TRBV6-1; d_gene: .; CDR3nt: TGTGCCAGCAGCGTAACCGGGACATACTACGAGCAGTACTTC; CDR3aa: CASSVTGTYYEQYF
abundance: .; j_gene: TRBJ2-5; v_gene: TRBV5-1; d_gene: TRBD1; CDR3nt: TGCGCCAGCAGACGAAGTATTACAGGGGTAGGGGAAGAGACCCAGTACTTC; CDR3aa: CASRRSITGVGEETQYF
abundance: .; j_gene: TRBJ2-7; v_gene: TRBV6-6; d_gene: .; CDR3nt: TGTGCCAGCAGTTACTCGAAGCCTTCCCCCTCCTACGAGCAGTACTTC; CDR3aa: CASSYSKPSPSYEQYF
abundance: .; j_gene: TRBJ2-1; v_gene: TRBV7-9; d_gene: TRBD2; CDR3nt: TGTGCCAGCAGCCGTGCGACGGCTAGCGGGATCTATGAGCAGTTCTTC; CDR3aa: CASSRATASGIYEQFF
abundance: .; j_gene: TRBJ2-3; v_gene: TRBV19; d_gene: TRBD1; CDR3nt: TGTGCCAGTAGTATTGGGGACAGGGGTACGCAGTATTTT; CDR3aa: CASSIGDRGTQYF
abundance: .; j_gene: TRBJ2-2; v_gene: TRBV4-2; d_gene: TRBD2; CDR3nt: TGTGCCAGCAGCCCAGGGTGGACTAGCGGGAGGGGGAACACCGGGGAGCTGTTTTTT; CDR3aa: CASSPGWTSGRGNTGELFF
abundance: .; j_gene: TRBJ2-5; v_gene: TRBV5-6; d_gene: TRBD2; CDR3nt: TGTGCCAGCAGCTTGCCGGGCGGGGGGGAGACCCAGTACTTC; CDR3aa: CASSLPGGGETQYF
abundance: .; j_gene: TRBJ2-7; v_gene: TRBV7-2; d_gene: .; CDR3nt: TGTGCCAGCAGCTTAGGCCCCCTATTATACGAGCAGTACTTC; CDR3aa: CASSLGPLLYEQYF
abundance: .; j_gene: TRBJ2-7; v_gene: TRBV11-2; d_gene: TRBD2; CDR3nt: TGTGCCAGCAGCCCCCGGACTAGCGGGGGTCACGAGCAGTACTTC; CDR3aa: CASSPRTSGGHEQYF
abundance: .; j_gene: TRBJ2-6; v_gene: TRBV5-1; d_gene: .; CDR3nt: TGCGCCAGCAGCTTGACCGGGGCTGGGGCCAACGTCCTGACTTTC; CDR3aa: CASSLTGAGANVLTF
abundance: once; j_gene: TRBJ1-1; v_gene: TRBV5-1; d_gene: .; CDR3nt: TGCGCCAGCAGCTTTGAGTCGGGTGAAGCTTTCTTT; CDR3aa: CASSFESGEAFF
abundance: .; j_gene: TRBJ2-3; v_gene: TRBV20-1; d_gene: .; CDR3nt: TGCAGTGCTCTTAAGGGGGATACGCAGTATTTT; CDR3aa: CSALKGDTQYF
abundance: .; j_gene: TRBJ2-5; v_gene: TRBV7-8; d_gene: .; CDR3nt: TGTGCCAGCAGCTTCGGGCCGATCGGGGGGACCCAGTACTTC; CDR3aa: CASSFGPIGGTQYF
abundance: .; j_gene: TRBJ2-3; v_gene: TRBV5-1; d_gene: .; CDR3nt: TGCGCCAGCAGCTTGGTAGGGGGAGAGACAGATACGCAGTATTTT; CDR3aa: CASSLVGGETDTQYF
abundance: once; j_gene: TRBJ2-5; v_gene: TRBV2; d_gene: TRBD2; CDR3nt: TGTGCCAGCGTTGGAGCGGGACTGGGTAGAGAGACCCAGTACTTC; CDR3aa: CASVGAGLGRETQYF
abundance: .; j_gene: TRBJ1-4; v_gene: TRBV15; d_gene: .; CDR3nt: TGTGCCACCAGCACCTCCCCCCAGGGGAAGGGGGAAAAACTGTTTTTT; CDR3aa: CATSTSPQGKGEKLFF
abundance: .; j_gene: TRBJ2-7; v_gene: TRBV20-1; d_gene: .; CDR3nt: TGCAGTAGAACAGGGGGGGGAGAGCAGTACTTC; CDR3aa: CSRTGGGEQYF
abundance: .; j_gene: TRBJ2-1; v_gene: TRBV7-3; d_gene: .; CDR3nt: TGTGCCAGCAGCAGTGCAGGTTCCTACAATGAGCAGTTCTTC; CDR3aa: CASSSAGSYNEQFF
abundance: .; j_gene: TRBJ2-7; v_gene: TRBV27; d_gene: TRBD1; CDR3nt: TGTGCCAGCAGACCGGGACAGATTATCTACGAGCAGTACTTC; CDR3aa: CASRPGQIIYEQYF
abundance: .; j_gene: TRBJ1-4; v_gene: TRBV28; d_gene: TRBD1; CDR3nt: TGTGCCAGCAGTTTATACCGGGACAGTATTCGGAAACTGTTTTTT; CDR3aa: CASSLYRDSIRKLFF
abundance: .; j_gene: TRBJ2-6; v_gene: TRBV5-8; d_gene: .; CDR3nt: TGTGCCAGCAGCATGCCAGTACACTCTGGGGCCAACGTCCTGACTTTC; CDR3aa: CASSMPVHSGANVLTF
abundance: .; j_gene: TRBJ1-1; v_gene: TRBV28; d_gene: .; CDR3nt: TGTGCCATAGGGGGCACTGAAGCTTTCTTT; CDR3aa: CAIGGTEAFF
abundance: .; j_gene: TRBJ1-1; v_gene: TRBV18; d_gene: .; CDR3nt: TGTGCCAGCTCACCAGGACAGACCCCAATTTCTGAAGCTTTCTTT; CDR3aa: CASSPGQTPISEAFF
abundance: .; j_gene: TRBJ2-3; v_gene: TRBV6-4; d_gene: .; CDR3nt: TGTGCCAGCAGTGAAGGCGGCAGAAACACAGATACGCAGTATTTT; CDR3aa: CASSEGGRNTDTQYF
abundance: .; j_gene: TRBJ2-2; v_gene: TRBV4-2; d_gene: TRBD2; CDR3nt: TGTGCCAGCAGCCTCGGACTAGCGGTGACTTCCGGGGAGCTGTTTTTT; CDR3aa: CASSLGLAVTSGELFF
abundance: .; j_gene: TRBJ2-5; v_gene: TRBV10-1; d_gene: .; CDR3nt: TGCGCCAGCAGTGAGTCGAAAGCGGCCATCCAAGAGACCCAGTACTTC; CDR3aa: CASSESKAAIQETQYF
abundance: .; j_gene: TRBJ2-2; v_gene: TRBV7-8; d_gene: TRBD1; CDR3nt: TGTGCCAGCATACAGGGGTTGGTCGGGGAGCTGTTTTTT; CDR3aa: CASIQGLVGELFF
abundance: .; j_gene: TRBJ2-7; v_gene: TRBV6-1; d_gene: .; CDR3nt: TGTGCCAGCAGTGAAGCGCTACAGACCTACGAGCAGTACTTC; CDR3aa: CASSEALQTYEQYF
abundance: .; j_gene: TRBJ2-1; v_gene: TRBV5-1; d_gene: TRBD2; CDR3nt: TGCGCCAGCAGCTCTGGGACTAGCGGGAGGGGCTACAATGAGCAGTTCTTC; CDR3aa: CASSSGTSGRGYNEQFF
abundance: .; j_gene: TRBJ2-1; v_gene: TRBV25-1; d_gene: .; CDR3nt: TGTGCCAGCAGTCAGCCCAAGGGACTCGGTGCTGGGGATGAGCAGTTCTTC; CDR3aa: CASSQPKGLGAGDEQFF
abundance: .; j_gene: TRBJ2-7; v_gene: TRBV6-1; d_gene: TRBD2; CDR3nt: TGTGCCAGCAGTGGGACTAGCGGGGGCTACGAGCAGTACTTC; CDR3aa: CASSGTSGGYEQYF
abundance: .; j_gene: TRBJ2-3; v_gene: TRBV6-5; d_gene: .; CDR3nt: TGTGCCAGCAGTAGGGACACATATAGCACAGATACGCAGTATTTT; CDR3aa: CASSRDTYSTDTQYF
abundance: .; j_gene: TRBJ2-5; v_gene: TRBV5-1; d_gene: TRBD1; CDR3nt: TGCGCCAGCAGACCGGGGACAGGGGGAGGAGAGACCCAGTACTTC; CDR3aa: CASRPGTGGGETQYF
abundance: .; j_gene: TRBJ2-3; v_gene: TRBV11-3; d_gene: TRBD2; CDR3nt: TGTGCCAGCAGCCAGACCGGGACTAGCGGGAGGGCCGCAGATACGCAGTATTTT; CDR3aa: CASSQTGTSGRAADTQYF
abundance: .; j_gene: TRBJ2-2; v_gene: TRBV5-1; d_gene: TRBD1; CDR3nt: TGCGCCAGCAGCTTTTCTCCGGACAGGGGATTTGTTGGGGAGCTGTTTTTT; CDR3aa: CASSFSPDRGFVGELFF